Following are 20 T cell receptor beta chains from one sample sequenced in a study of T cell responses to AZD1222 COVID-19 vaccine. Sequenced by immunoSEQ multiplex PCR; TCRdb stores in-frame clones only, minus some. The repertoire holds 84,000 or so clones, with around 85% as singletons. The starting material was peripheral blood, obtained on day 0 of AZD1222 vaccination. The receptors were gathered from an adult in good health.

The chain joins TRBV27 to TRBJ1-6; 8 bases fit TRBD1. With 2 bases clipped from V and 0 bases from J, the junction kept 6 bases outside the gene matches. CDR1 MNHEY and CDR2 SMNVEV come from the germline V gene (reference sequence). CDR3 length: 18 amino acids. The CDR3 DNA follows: TGTGCCAGCAGTTTAGGGACAGGAAAGAGCTCCTATAATTCACCCCTCCACTTT. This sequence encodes CASSLGTGKSSYNSPLHF.

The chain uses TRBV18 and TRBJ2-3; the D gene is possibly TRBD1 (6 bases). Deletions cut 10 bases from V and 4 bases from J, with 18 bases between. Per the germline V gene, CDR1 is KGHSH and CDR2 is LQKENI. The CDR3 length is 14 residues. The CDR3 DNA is TGTGCCACCCTATCGAACAGGGAAGCAGATACGCAGTATTTT. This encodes CATLSNREADTQYF.

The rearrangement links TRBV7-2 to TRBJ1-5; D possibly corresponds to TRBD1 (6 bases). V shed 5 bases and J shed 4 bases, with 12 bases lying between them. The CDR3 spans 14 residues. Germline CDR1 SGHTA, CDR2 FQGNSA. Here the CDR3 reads CASSPRTENQPQHF. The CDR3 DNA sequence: TGTGCCAGCAGCCCTAGGACAGAAAATCAGCCCCAGCATTTT.

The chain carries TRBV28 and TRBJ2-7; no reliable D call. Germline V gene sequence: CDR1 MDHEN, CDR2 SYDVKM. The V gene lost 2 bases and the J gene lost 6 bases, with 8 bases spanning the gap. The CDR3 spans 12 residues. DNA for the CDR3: TGTGCCAGCAGTTTAGGGTCCCTCGAGCAGTACTTC. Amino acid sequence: CASSLGSLEQYF.

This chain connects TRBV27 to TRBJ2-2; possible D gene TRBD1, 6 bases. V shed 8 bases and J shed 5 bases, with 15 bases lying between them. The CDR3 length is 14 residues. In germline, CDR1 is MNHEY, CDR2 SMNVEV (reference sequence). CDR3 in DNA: TGTGCCAGCGGCGACTACAGGGCGACCGGGGAGCTGTTTTTT. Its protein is CASGDYRATGELFF.

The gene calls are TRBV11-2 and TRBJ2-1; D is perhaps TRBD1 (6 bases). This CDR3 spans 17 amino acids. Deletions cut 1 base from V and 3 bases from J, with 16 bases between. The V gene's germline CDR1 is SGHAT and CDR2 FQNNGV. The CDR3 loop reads CASSLVGGYRVYNEQFF. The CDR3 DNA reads TGTGCCAGCAGCTTAGTAGGAGGATACAGGGTCTACAATGAGCAGTTCTTC.

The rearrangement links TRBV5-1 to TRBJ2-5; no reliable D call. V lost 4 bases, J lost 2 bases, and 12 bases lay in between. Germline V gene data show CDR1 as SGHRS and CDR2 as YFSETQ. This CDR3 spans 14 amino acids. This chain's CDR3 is CASSPSLVQETQYF. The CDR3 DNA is TGCGCCAGCAGCCCCTCGCTAGTACAAGAGACCCAGTACTTC.

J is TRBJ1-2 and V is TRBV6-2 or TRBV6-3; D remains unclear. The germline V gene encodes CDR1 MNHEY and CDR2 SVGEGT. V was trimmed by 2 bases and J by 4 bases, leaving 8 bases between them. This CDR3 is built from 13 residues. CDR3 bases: TGTGCCAGCAGTTACCTTCAATTCTATGGCTACACCTTC. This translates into CASSYLQFYGYTF.

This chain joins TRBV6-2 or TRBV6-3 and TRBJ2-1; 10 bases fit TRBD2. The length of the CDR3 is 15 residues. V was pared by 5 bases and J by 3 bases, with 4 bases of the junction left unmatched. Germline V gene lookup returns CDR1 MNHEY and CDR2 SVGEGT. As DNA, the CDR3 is TGTGCCAGCAGTGCGTTAGCGGGAGGCTACAATGAGCAGTTCTTC. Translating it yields CASSALAGGYNEQFF.

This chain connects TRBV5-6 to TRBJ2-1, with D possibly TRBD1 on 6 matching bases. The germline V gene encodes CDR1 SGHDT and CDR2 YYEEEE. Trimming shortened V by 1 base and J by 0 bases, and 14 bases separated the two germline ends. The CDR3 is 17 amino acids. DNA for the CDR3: TGTGCCAGCAGCTTGCGAGGGGGTACCCTCTCCTACAATGAGCAGTTCTTC. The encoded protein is CASSLRGGTLSYNEQFF.

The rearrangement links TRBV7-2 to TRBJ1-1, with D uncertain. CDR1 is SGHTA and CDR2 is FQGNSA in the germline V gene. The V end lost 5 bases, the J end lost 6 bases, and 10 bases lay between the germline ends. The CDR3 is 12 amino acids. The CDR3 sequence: CASSPVYPEAFF. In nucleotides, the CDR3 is TGTGCCAGCAGCCCCGTCTACCCTGAAGCTTTCTTT.

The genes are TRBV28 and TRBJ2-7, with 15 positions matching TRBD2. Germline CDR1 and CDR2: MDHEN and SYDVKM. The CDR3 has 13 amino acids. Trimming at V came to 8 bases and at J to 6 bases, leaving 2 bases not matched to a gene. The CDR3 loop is CASPGLAGGEQYF. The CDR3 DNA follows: TGTGCCAGCCCGGGACTAGCGGGAGGCGAGCAGTACTTC.

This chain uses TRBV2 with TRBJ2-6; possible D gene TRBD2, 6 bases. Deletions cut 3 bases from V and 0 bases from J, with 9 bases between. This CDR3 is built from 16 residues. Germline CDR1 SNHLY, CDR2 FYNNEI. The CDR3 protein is CASSDMEGSGANVLTF. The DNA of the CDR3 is TGTGCCAGCAGTGACATGGAGGGCTCTGGGGCCAACGTCCTGACTTTC.

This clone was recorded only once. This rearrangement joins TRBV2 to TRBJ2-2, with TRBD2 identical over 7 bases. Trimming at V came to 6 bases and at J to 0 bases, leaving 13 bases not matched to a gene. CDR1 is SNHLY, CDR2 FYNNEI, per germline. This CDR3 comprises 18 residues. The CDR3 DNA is TGTGCCAGCAGGGCGGCTAGCGGAACCACTACGAACACCGGGGAGCTGTTTTTT. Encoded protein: CASRAASGTTTNTGELFF.

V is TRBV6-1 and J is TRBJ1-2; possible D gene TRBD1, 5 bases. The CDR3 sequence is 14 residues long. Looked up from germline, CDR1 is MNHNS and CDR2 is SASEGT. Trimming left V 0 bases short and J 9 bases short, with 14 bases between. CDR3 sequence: CASSEARGTRSYTF. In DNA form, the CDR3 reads TGTGCCAGCAGTGAAGCGCGCGGGACGAGGAGCTACACCTTC.

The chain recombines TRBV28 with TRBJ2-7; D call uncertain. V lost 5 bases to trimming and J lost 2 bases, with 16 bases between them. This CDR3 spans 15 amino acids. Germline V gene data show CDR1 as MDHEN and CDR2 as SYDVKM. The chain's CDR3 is CASSPIRTETYEQYF. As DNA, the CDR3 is TGTGCCAGCAGTCCAATCCGGACGGAAACCTACGAGCAGTACTTC. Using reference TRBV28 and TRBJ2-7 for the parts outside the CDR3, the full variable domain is DVKVTQSSRYLVKRTGEKVFLECVQDMDHENMFWYRQDPGLGLRLIYFSYDVKMKEKGDIPEGYSVSREKKERFSLILESASTNQTSMYLCASSPIRTETYEQYFGPGTRLTVT.

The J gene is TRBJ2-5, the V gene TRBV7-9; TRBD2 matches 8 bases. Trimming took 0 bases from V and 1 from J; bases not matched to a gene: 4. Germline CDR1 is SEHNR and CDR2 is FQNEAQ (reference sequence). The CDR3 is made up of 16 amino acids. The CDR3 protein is CASSLAGSGGQETQYF. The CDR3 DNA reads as TGTGCCAGCAGCTTAGCGGGGAGCGGGGGCCAAGAGACCCAGTACTTC. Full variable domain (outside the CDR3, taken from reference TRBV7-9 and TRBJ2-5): DTGVSQNPRHKITKRGQNVTFRCDPISEHNRLYWYRQTLGQGPEFLTYFQNEAQLEKSRLLSDRFSAERPKGSFSTLEIQRTEQGDSAMYLCASSLAGSGGQETQYFGPGTRLLVL.

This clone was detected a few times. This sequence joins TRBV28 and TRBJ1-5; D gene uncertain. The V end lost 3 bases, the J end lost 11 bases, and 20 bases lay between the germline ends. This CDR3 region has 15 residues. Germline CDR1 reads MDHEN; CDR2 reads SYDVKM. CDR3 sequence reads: CASSLGQGRDEAQHF. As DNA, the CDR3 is TGTGCCAGCAGTTTGGGCCAAGGCCGAGATGAGGCCCAGCATTTT.

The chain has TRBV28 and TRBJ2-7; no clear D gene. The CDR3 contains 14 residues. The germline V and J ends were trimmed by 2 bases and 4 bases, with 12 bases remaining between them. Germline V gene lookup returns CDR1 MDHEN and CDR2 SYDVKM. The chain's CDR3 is CASSLTLGSYEQYF. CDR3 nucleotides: TGTGCCAGCAGTTTAACCCTTGGGTCGTACGAGCAGTACTTC.

CDR3 amino acids: CASRSTGGGFEKLFF. CDR3 sequence (DNA): TGTGCCAGCAGATCTACAGGGGGCGGCTTTGAAAAACTGTTTTTT. This chain joins TRBV6-5 and TRBJ1-4; 9 bases map to TRBD1. V shed 6 bases, J shed 7 bases, and the junction held 9 bases outside the gene matches. Germline V gene data show CDR1 as MNHEY and CDR2 as SVGAGI. The CDR3 length is 15 residues.